Below are 23 T cell receptor beta chains sequenced from a single sample in a study of T-cell memory formation after mild COVID-19. TCRdb called the 5' RACE reads again in MiXCR, with one record for every CDR3 protein. The sample gives just over 200,000 distinct CDR3 sequences, more than 8% of which show up once; approximately 3.3% is in the top ten. The specimen sequenced was PBMCs or a T cell subset sorted from them (not recorded which). The source of these receptors is a man aged 18 to 29 who had mild COVID-19 (a few samples of this study predate the infection). Cell type and time point are not known.

The chain carries TRBV7-4 and TRBJ1-6, with D possibly TRBD1 on 6 matching bases. Trimming removed 7 bases from V and 10 bases from J, with 17 bases in between. The CDR3 covers 14 residues. From germline, CDR1 is SGHVT and CDR2 SQSDAQ. The CDR3 spells CASTPQAGESPLHF. The DNA for the CDR3 is TGTGCCAGCACCCCCCAGGCAGGGGAATCACCCCTCCACTTT. The entire variable domain, with the rest obtained from reference TRBV7-4 and TRBJ1-6, is as follows: GAGVSQSPRYKVAKRGRDVALRCDSISGHVTLYWYRQTLGQGSEVLTYSQSDAQRDKSGRPSGRFSAERPERSVSTLKIQRTEQGDSAVYLCASTPQAGESPLHFGNGTRLTVT.

The rearrangement joins TRBV5-1 to TRBJ1-1; no reliable D call. Trimming left V 6 bases short and J 2 bases short, with 11 bases between. This CDR3 has 13 amino acids. CDR1 is SGHRS and CDR2 is YFSETQ in the germline V gene. CDR3 coding DNA: TGCGCCAGCACCAGGCTGGAAAACACTGAAGCTTTCTTT. This codes for CASTRLENTEAFF.

This sequence joins TRBV29-1 and TRBJ2-3; tentative D call: TRBD2 (6 bases). The CDR3 totals 18 residues. Germline V CDR1 and CDR2: SQVTM, ANQGSEA. V lost 4 bases to trimming and J lost 1 base, with 24 bases between them. The CDR3 protein is CSVGGLTSGVRGTDTQYF. The CDR3 bases are TGCAGCGTTGGGGGACTGACTTCGGGTGTTCGGGGCACAGATACGCAGTATTTT.

This clonotype occurred many times. The rearrangement uses TRBV5-1 and TRBJ1-2, with TRBD1 as a possible D gene (5 bases). CDR3 length: 15 amino acids. CDR1 is SGHRS, CDR2 YFSETQ, per germline. V dropped 0 bases and J dropped 8 bases, with 17 bases sitting between them. The CDR3 is CASSLVAKGLSGYTF. DNA of the CDR3: TGCGCCAGCAGCTTGGTGGCCAAGGGGTTGTCGGGCTACACCTTC.

This clonotype was detected only a few times. This chain uses TRBV27 with TRBJ1-6; no definite D call. The CDR3 is 16 amino acids. Trimming left V 3 bases short and J 0 bases short, with 9 bases between. Germline V gene sequence: CDR1 MNHEY, CDR2 SMNVEV (reference sequence). Written as DNA, the CDR3 is TGTGCCAGCAGTTTCGTGGGTTTCTCCTATAATTCACCCCTCCACTTT. Translating it yields CASSFVGFSYNSPLHF.

This clonotype was counted a few times. At one end, the junction sequence differs from germline, possibly due to a read error. The chain combines TRBV6-2 or TRBV6-3 with TRBJ1-5, with 8 positions matching TRBD1. The CDR3 consists of 12 residues. CDR1 is MNHEY and CDR2 is SVGEGT in the germline V gene. CDR3 DNA: TGTGCCACCCAGGGGGCCGTTCAGCCCAAGCATTTT. Its translation: CATQGAVQPKHF.

V gene TRBV20-1 combines with J gene TRBJ2-7; TRBD1 agrees at 7 bases. Germline assignment: CDR1 DFQATT and CDR2 SNEGSKA (reference sequence). This CDR3 is 14 amino acids long. The ends lost 3 bases at V and 4 bases at J; junction bases unmatched: 9. The CDR3 region is CSARGRGIIYEQYF. The DNA of the CDR3 is TGCAGTGCTAGGGGCAGGGGGATAATTTACGAGCAGTACTTC.

There are a few counts of this clonotype. This chain connects TRBV2 to TRBJ1-1, with D possibly being TRBD1 (5 bases). This CDR3 spans 13 amino acids. Germline V gene data show CDR1 as SNHLY and CDR2 as FYNNEI. Deletions cut 6 bases from V and 1 base from J, with 9 bases between. The CDR3 bases are TGTGCCAGCAGAGGTAGGGGGAACACTGAAGCTTTCTTT. Translation gives CASRGRGNTEAFF.

This clonotype was counted many times. The chain is built from TRBV5-6 and TRBJ2-3; 13 bases match TRBD2. Trimming removed 4 bases from V and 5 bases from J; junction bases left unmatched: 7. This CDR3 has 16 residues. Germline CDR1 SGHDT, CDR2 YYEEEE. The chain's CDR3 is CASSRRLAGGLDTQYF. CDR3 in DNA: TGTGCCAGCAGCCGCCGACTAGCGGGGGGCTTAGATACGCAGTATTTT.

This clonotype was counted ten times or more. This chain uses TRBV20-1 with TRBJ2-1; 12 positions agree with TRBD2. The germline V gene encodes CDR1 DFQATT and CDR2 SNEGSKA (reference sequence). The CDR3 covers 15 residues. Trimming cost V 2 bases and J 6 bases; bases outside gene matches: 5. CDR3 protein: CSARRTSGVANEQFF. In nucleotides, the CDR3 is TGCAGTGCTAGAAGGACTAGCGGGGTGGCCAATGAGCAGTTCTTC.

The rearrangement uses TRBV7-9 and TRBJ1-1; D may be TRBD1 (5 bases). Deletions cut 4 bases from V and 1 base from J, with 10 bases between. This CDR3 is 14 amino acids long. The germline CDR1 and CDR2 sequences are SEHNR and FQNEAQ (reference sequence). The CDR3 bases are TGTGCCAGCAGCTCCGGGACGCGGAACACTGAAGCTTTCTTT. Encoded protein: CASSSGTRNTEAFF.

The chain joins TRBV18 to TRBJ1-1, with unresolved D. The CDR3 contains 17 residues. V lost 1 base, J lost 2 bases, and 17 bases lay in between. Germline-derived CDR1 and CDR2 are KGHSH and LQKENI. CDR3 protein: CASSPQQIRGQNTEAFF. The CDR3 region has the DNA TGTGCCAGCTCACCACAACAGATCCGGGGTCAAAACACTGAAGCTTTCTTT.

This clonotype occurred many times. J is TRBJ1-4 and V is TRBV5-4; TRBD1 aligns across 8 bases. This CDR3 contains 14 residues. CDR1 and CDR2 from the germline V gene are SGHNT and YYREEE (reference sequence). Trimming at V came to 3 bases and at J to 8 bases, leaving 6 bases not matched to a gene. CDR3 nucleotide sequence: TGTGCCAGCAGCTCCACAGGGGGAGGGGAAAAACTGTTTTTT. Translating it yields CASSSTGGGEKLFF.

The chain joins TRBV6-2 or TRBV6-3 to TRBJ1-1; D not resolved. In germline, CDR1 is MNHEY, CDR2 SVGEGT. Deletions cut 5 bases from V and 0 bases from J, with 10 bases between. The CDR3 covers 14 residues. For the CDR3, the DNA is TGTGCCAGCAGTCCGACAACGATGAACACTGAAGCTTTCTTT. It is translated as CASSPTTMNTEAFF.

Ten or more counts support this clonotype. V usage is TRBV27 and J usage is TRBJ2-1; TRBD2 matches at 11 bases. J was trimmed by 7 bases and V by 6 bases; bases with no gene match: 8. From germline, CDR1 is MNHEY and CDR2 SMNVEV (reference sequence). The CDR3 has 15 amino acids. As DNA, the CDR3 is TGTGCCAGCAGGGTTATAGCGGGGGGGCTTAATGAGCAGTTCTTC. Its translation: CASRVIAGGLNEQFF.

This clonotype was picked up a small number of times. V usage is TRBV5-1 and J usage is TRBJ2-7; 7 bases align to TRBD1. The V and J ends lost 4 bases and 2 bases, in that order; junction bases with no gene match: 6. The CDR3 length is 14 residues. Per the germline V gene, CDR1 is SGHRS and CDR2 is YFSETQ. CDR3 in amino acids: CASSLGDRPYEQYV. DNA of the CDR3: TGCGCCAGCAGCCTGGGGGACAGACCCTACGAGCAGTACGTC.

This clonotype was seen repeatedly, ten times or more. The chain couples TRBV6-5 to TRBJ1-2, with D perhaps TRBD1 (5 bases). This CDR3 region has 14 residues. The germline V gene has CDR1 MNHEY and CDR2 SVGAGI. The V gene lost 2 bases and the J gene lost 4 bases, with 11 bases spanning the gap. The chain's CDR3 is CASSYHGGGYGYTF. The CDR3 DNA reads as TGTGCCAGCAGTTACCACGGGGGTGGCTATGGCTACACCTTC.

In this sample, this clonotype turned up a few times. The genes are TRBV9 and TRBJ2-5; 10 bases line up with TRBD1. CDR3 length: 16 residues. The V gene's germline CDR1 is SGDLS and CDR2 YYNGEE. V shed 4 bases and J 1 base; nucleotides not matched to a gene: 7. The CDR3, as DNA: TGTGCCAGCAGCCCCCAAGGGACAGGGGTCCAAGAGACCCAGTACTTC. This gives the protein CASSPQGTGVQETQYF. Based on the CDR3 plus reference TRBV9 and TRBJ2-5, the full variable domain is DSGVTQTPKHLITATGQRVTLRCSPRSGDLSVYWYQQSLDQGLQFLIQYYNGEERAKGNILERFSAQQFPDLHSELNLSSLELGDSALYFCASSPQGTGVQETQYFGPGTRLLVL.

The genes are TRBV14 and TRBJ2-7, with 7 bases that match TRBD1. Looked up from germline, CDR1 is SGHDN and CDR2 is FVKESK. V shed 3 bases, J shed 0 bases, and the junction held 8 bases outside the gene matches. The CDR3 is 16 residues long. The CDR3, as DNA: TGTGCCAGCAGCCAGGGAGTAGGGGGCGCCTCCTACGAGCAGTACGTC. Amino acid sequence: CASSQGVGGASYEQYV.

This chain links TRBV6-2 or TRBV6-3 with TRBJ2-4; D uncertain. Germline V gene sequence: CDR1 MNHEY, CDR2 SVGEGT. The CDR3 length is 16 residues. Trimming pared 2 bases from V and 0 bases from J, leaving 11 bases between. The CDR3 DNA reads TGTGCCAGCAGTTACCGCGTCCAAATAGCCAAAAACATTCAGTACTTC. The encoded protein is CASSYRVQIAKNIQYF.

The chain couples TRBV4-3 to TRBJ1-5; TRBD1 might be the D (5 bases). Trimming took off 0 bases at V and 4 bases at J, with 16 bases between the two ends. The germline gives CDR1 LGHNA, CDR2 YSLEER. There are 17 residues in the CDR3. As DNA, the CDR3 is TGCGCCAGCAGCCAAGAGGTTGGCGGGGCGGGTAATCAGCCCCAGCATTTT. As protein: CASSQEVGGAGNQPQHF.

J is TRBJ1-3 and V is TRBV4-1, with D tentatively TRBD1 (6 bases). CDR3 length equals 15 residues. V gave up 2 bases and J gave up 4 bases, with 12 bases separating them. Germline V gene sequence: CDR1 MGHRA, CDR2 YSYEKL. The DNA for the CDR3 is TGCGCCAGCAGCCAAACCGGGGGGCGGGGAAACACCATATATTTT. Translation gives CASSQTGGRGNTIYF.

This clonotype was seen a few times. This chain uses TRBV2 with TRBJ2-1; TRBD2 is a possible D gene (6 bases). The CDR3 is 15 amino acids. The V gene's germline CDR1 is SNHLY and CDR2 FYNNEI. V dropped 2 bases and J dropped 2 bases, with 10 bases sitting between them. The CDR3 DNA sequence: TGTGCCAGCAGTGAAAGGAGGGACCCCTACAATGAGCAGTTCTTC. Translated: CASSERRDPYNEQFF.